This T cell receptor beta chain was observed in a study of T cells in Graves' hyperthyroidism and ophthalmopathy. TCR beta CDR3 sequences were amplified from RNA transcripts. An initial round of RT-PCR targeting the TCR CDR3 relied on the HTBI primer set. TCRdb itself ran the multiplex PCR reads through MiXCR, one entry per CDR3 protein. The repertoire consists of 200,000 to 250,000 distinct CDR3 sequences, with around 24% occurring once and the leading ten covering 35% to 40%. Study observations and caveats: Separating ophthalmopathy from stable hyperthyroidism was achieved by a 13 V-J model. Most thyroid-expanded clonotypes above 0.001 were also found in blood. Ophthalmopathy onset followed model prediction by a median around six months.

Individuals with ophthalmopathy presented a Clinical Activity Score of at least 3, a NOSPECS grade of at least 4 and a duration under 3 months. This clonotype was recorded a few times. Its matching antigen is unknown. Between the trimmed V and J ends, which lost 0 bases and 7 bases, there was a span of 19 bases. The CDR3 is 18 residues long. The germline V gene has CDR1 MGHRA and CDR2 YSYEKL. J is TRBJ1-6 and V is TRBV4-1; weak D call: TRBD1 (6 bases). This sequence was found in a woman aged 40 to 50 with Graves' ophthalmopathy. The sequenced sample was blood. CDR3 residues: CASSQEPTLGTPNSPLHF. DNA of the CDR3: TGCGCCAGCAGCCAAGAACCGACCCTGGGGACACCGAATTCACCCCTCCACTTT.